The clone carrying this T cell receptor (beta chain) has just one count. Its antigen is unidentified. TCRdb re-derived calls from the reads in MiXCR, one entry per CDR3 protein. The table lists tens of thousands of distinct CDR3 sequences, approximately 46% of them singletons. The sample originates from a study of T cell repertoires in cytomegalovirus infection. Turning to the study itself: Newly reported HLA-C-restricted and thoroughly characterized HLA-B-restricted CMV epitopes were employed. CMV infection together with matching HLA type was indicated by public TCR beta signatures.

The V gene lost 6 bases and the J gene lost 3 bases, with 8 bases spanning the gap. This CDR3 has 11 residues. Germline V CDR1 and CDR2: DFQATT, SNEGSKA (reference sequence). Findings of the study overall: Clonotypes of TCR beta that were HLA-C-restricted and CMV-specific dominated the ex vivo response.

The J gene is TRBJ1-1, the V gene TRBV20-1; D not certain. The sequencing used CD8+ T cells from cultured PBMCs, collected from culture after CMV antigen stimulation. The clonotype originates from a human donor in good health (CMV status not recorded). Some clones in this sample may be carry-over from other donors' samples. The CDR3 DNA follows: TGCAGTGCCAGAAAGTACACTGAAGCTTTCTTT. Its protein product is CSARKYTEAFF.